Following are 5 T cell receptor beta chains from one sample sequenced in a study of shared clonotypes between healthy human individuals. Sequencing used immunoSEQ multiplex PCR; TCRdb keeps in-frame clones, though not all of them. The table shows 450,000 to 500,000 clones, with about 84% occurring only once. The sequenced sample was PBMCs. These receptors originate from a woman aged 40 to 55 in good health. Some clones in this sample may be carry-over from other donors' samples.

V usage is TRBV5-5 and J usage is TRBJ1-5, with D unresolved. CDR1 and CDR2 (germline): SGHKS, YYEKEE (reference sequence). The CDR3 loop spans 15 amino acids. Trimming shortened V by 4 bases and J by 5 bases, and 16 bases separated the two germline ends. The CDR3 DNA is TGTGCCAGCAGCGGGCCCCCAGAGGGCTATCAGCCCCAGCATTTT. Its translation: CASSGPPEGYQPQHF.

CDR3 protein: CASSLVGRGLLYGYTF. In DNA form, the CDR3 reads TGTGCCAGCAGCTTAGTTGGGCGGGGGCTTCTCTATGGCTACACCTTC. The rearrangement uses TRBV11-2 and TRBJ1-2; perhaps TRBD1 as D (6 bases). This CDR3 contains 16 residues. The germline gives CDR1 SGHAT, CDR2 FQNNGV. Trimming took off 1 base at V and 4 bases at J, with 16 bases between the two ends.

This clone has a handful of counts. Given a much more abundant clone one base away, this may be a read error. Distinct nucleotide sequences in the sample also encode this CDR3. The chain joins TRBV29-1 to TRBJ2-5, with D possibly matching TRBD1 (6 bases). V was pared by 6 bases and J by 5 bases, with 22 bases between. This CDR3 is built from 15 residues. Germline CDR1 and CDR2: SQVTM and ANQGSEA. In DNA, the CDR3 is TGCAGCGTGGGGGCTAGTGGGAGTATTTTGGAGACCCAGTACTTC. Translated, it gives CSVGASGSILETQYF.

CDR3 residues: CASASGQGGSQYF. CDR3 DNA sequence: TGTGCTAGTGCCTCGGGACAGGGTGGTTCCCAGTACTTC. This chain joins TRBV12-5 and TRBJ2-5; 9 bases line up with TRBD1. Per the germline V gene, CDR1 is LGHNT and CDR2 is FRNRAP. The ends lost 7 bases at V and 9 bases at J; junction bases unmatched: 9. CDR3 length: 13 amino acids.

The chain combines TRBV11-2 with TRBJ2-1; the D is unclear. This CDR3 spans 15 amino acids. V was cut by 3 bases and J by 5 bases, with 14 bases left in between. Per the germline V gene, CDR1 is SGHAT and CDR2 is FQNNGV. The CDR3 coding sequence is TGTGCCAGCAGCTTGATAGGAGTAACCAACAATGAGCAGTTCTTC. As protein: CASSLIGVTNNEQFF.